Described below is a single T cell receptor beta chain sequence and its context. This specimen belongs to a study of human T cells and chemical hapten exposure. Overall study context: Among samples, TCR yields varied mainly because of small differences in pooled library volume.

Specified time point: patch test 2, 6 weeks after DPC sensitization. Treatment meaning: therapeutic diphenylcyclopropenone sensitization with weekly scalp DPC. As handled by the study authors: Samples had a median of around 88,000 TCRs, ranging roughly 20,000 to 690,600. MiXCR was run by TCRdb on the RACE reads, yielding one entry per CDR3 protein. TCRdb's processing, not the authors', yielded these V and J calls. Of 100,000 or so distinct CDR3 sequences in the sample, more than 9.5% are singletons; the top ten hold less than 2.5%. Material: whole blood, obtained in connection with sensitization to the hapten diphenylcyclopropenone (DPC). This clonotype was obtained from a man aged 35 to 55 with alopecia areata. Some clones in this sample may be carry-over from other donors' samples.

The chain's CDR3 is CSARDQLQGAWGYTF. In DNA, the CDR3 is TGCAGTGCTAGAGATCAGCTGCAGGGGGCCTGGGGCTACACCTTC. The V gene is TRBV20-1, the J gene TRBJ1-2; 8 positions match TRBD1. The CDR3 runs 15 residues. The J segment lost 8 bases and the V segment lost 0 bases, leaving 11 bases of the junction unmatched. Germline values: CDR1 DFQATT, CDR2 SNEGSKA (reference sequence).